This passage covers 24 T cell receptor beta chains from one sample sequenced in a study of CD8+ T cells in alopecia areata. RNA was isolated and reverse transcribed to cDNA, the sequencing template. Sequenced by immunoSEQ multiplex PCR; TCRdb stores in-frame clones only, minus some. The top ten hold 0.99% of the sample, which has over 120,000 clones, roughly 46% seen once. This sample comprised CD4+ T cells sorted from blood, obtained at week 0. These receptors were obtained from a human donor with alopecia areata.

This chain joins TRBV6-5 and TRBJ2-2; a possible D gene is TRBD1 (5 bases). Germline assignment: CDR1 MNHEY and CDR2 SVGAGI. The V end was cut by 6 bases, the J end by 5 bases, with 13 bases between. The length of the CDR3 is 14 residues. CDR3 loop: CASRLGQTTGELFF. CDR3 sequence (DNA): TGTGCCAGCAGGCTAGGACAAACGACCGGGGAGCTGTTTTTT.

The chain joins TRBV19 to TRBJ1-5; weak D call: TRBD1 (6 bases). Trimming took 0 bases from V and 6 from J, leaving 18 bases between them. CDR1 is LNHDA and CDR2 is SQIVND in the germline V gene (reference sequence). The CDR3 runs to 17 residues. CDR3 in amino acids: CASSIDLRDTHFQPQHF. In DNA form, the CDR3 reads TGTGCCAGTAGTATAGATCTACGGGACACCCATTTTCAGCCCCAGCATTTT.

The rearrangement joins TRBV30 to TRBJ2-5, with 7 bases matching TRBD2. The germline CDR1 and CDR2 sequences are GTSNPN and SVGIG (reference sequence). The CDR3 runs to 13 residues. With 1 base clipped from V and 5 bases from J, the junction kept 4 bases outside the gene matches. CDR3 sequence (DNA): TGTGCCTGGAGTGGGGGGGGAGAGGAGACCCAGTACTTC. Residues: CAWSGGGEETQYF.

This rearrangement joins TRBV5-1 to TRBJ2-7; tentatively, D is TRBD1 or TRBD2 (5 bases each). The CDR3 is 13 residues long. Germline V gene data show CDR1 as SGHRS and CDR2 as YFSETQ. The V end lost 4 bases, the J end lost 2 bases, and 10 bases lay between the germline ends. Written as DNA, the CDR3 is TGCGCCAGCAGCAGGGGAGAAACCTACGAGCAGTACTTC. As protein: CASSRGETYEQYF.

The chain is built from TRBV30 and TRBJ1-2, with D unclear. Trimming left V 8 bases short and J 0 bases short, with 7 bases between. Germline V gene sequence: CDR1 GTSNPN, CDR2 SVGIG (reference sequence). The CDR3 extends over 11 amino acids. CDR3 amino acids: CADLTNYGYTF. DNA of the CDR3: TGTGCCGATCTTACTAACTATGGCTACACCTTC.

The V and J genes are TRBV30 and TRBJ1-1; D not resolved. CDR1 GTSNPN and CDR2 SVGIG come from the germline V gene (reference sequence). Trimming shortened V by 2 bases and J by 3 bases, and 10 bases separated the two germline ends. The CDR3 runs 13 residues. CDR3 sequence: CAWSRQTYTEAFF. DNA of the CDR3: TGTGCCTGGAGTCGGCAGACGTACACTGAAGCTTTCTTT.

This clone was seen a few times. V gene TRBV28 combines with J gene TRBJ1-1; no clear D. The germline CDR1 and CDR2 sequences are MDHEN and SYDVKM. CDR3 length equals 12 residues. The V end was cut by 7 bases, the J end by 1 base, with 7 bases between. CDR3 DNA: TGTGCCAGCAAAATCGGGAACACTGAAGCTTTCTTT. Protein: CASKIGNTEAFF.

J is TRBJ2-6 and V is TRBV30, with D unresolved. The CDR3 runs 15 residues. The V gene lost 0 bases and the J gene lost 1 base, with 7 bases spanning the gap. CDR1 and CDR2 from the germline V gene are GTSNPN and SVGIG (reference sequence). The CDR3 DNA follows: TGTGCCTGGAGTGTATTCCGATCTGGGGCCAACGTCCTGACTTTC. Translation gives CAWSVFRSGANVLTF.

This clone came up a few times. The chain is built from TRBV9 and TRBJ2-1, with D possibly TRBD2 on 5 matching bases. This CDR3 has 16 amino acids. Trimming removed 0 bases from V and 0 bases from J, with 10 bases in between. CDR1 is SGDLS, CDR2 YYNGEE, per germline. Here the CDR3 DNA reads TGTGCCAGCAGCGTAGCGGACTTCCTCTCCTACAATGAGCAGTTCTTC. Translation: CASSVADFLSYNEQFF.

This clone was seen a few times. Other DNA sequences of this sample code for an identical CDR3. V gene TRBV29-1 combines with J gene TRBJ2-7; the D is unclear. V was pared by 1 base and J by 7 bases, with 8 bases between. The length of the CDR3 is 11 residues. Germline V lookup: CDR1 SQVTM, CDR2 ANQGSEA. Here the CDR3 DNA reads TGCAGCGTTGAAGTGGCGCGGGAGCAGTACTTC. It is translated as CSVEVAREQYF.

The CDR3 region has the DNA TGTGCCTGGAGTATCGGACTGGAGGCAGAAAAACTGTTTTTT. Amino acids: CAWSIGLEAEKLFF. J is TRBJ1-4 and V is TRBV30; D not resolved. CDR3 length equals 14 residues. The V and J ends lost 2 bases and 8 bases respectively, with 15 bases between them. Germline assignment: CDR1 GTSNPN and CDR2 SVGIG (reference sequence).

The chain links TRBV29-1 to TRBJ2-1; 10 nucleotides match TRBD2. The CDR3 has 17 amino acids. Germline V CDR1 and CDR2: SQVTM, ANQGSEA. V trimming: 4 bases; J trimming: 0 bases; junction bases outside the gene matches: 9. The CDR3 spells CSVVRLAGRSSYNEQFF. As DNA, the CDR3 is TGCAGCGTTGTGCGACTAGCGGGCAGGAGCTCCTACAATGAGCAGTTCTTC.

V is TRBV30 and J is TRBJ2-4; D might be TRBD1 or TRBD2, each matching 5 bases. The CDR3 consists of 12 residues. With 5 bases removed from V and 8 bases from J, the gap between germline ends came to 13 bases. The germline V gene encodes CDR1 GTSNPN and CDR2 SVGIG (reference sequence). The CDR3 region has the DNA TGTGCCTGGGACCGGGACCGTGACATTCAGTACTTC. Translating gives CAWDRDRDIQYF.

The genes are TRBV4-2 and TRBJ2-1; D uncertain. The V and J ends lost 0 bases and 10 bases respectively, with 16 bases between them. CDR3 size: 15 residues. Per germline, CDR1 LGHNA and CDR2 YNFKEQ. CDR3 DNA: TGTGCCAGCAGCCAAGATCTATCGTGGCGTAGCGAGCAGTTCTTC. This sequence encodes CASSQDLSWRSEQFF.

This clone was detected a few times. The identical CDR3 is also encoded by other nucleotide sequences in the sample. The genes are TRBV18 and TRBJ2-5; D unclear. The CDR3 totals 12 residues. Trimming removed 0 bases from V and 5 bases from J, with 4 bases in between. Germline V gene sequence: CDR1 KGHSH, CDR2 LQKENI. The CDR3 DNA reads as TGTGCCAGCTCACCACCTTCTGAGACCCAGTACTTC. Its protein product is CASSPPSETQYF. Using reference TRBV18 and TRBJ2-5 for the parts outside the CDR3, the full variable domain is NAGVMQNPRHLVRRRGQEARLRCSPMKGHSHVYWYRQLPEEGLKFMVYLQKENIIDESGMPKERFSAEFPKEGPSILRIQQVVRGDSAAYFCASSPPSETQYFGPGTRLLVL.

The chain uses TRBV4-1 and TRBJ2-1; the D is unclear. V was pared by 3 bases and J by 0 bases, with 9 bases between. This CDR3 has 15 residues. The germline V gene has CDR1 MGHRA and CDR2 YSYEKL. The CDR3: CASSQDHNSYNEQFF. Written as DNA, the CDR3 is TGCGCCAGCAGCCAGGACCATAACTCCTACAATGAGCAGTTCTTC.

The chain's CDR3 is CASPGQGNEKLFF. CDR3 DNA sequence: TGTGCCTCACCGGGACAGGGAAATGAAAAACTGTTTTTT. This sequence joins TRBV30 and TRBJ1-4, with TRBD1 matching 9 bases. CDR1 is GTSNPN and CDR2 is SVGIG in the germline V gene (reference sequence). The length of the CDR3 is 13 residues. Germline trimming cut 7 bases from V and 5 bases from J; bases unmatched to any gene: 5.

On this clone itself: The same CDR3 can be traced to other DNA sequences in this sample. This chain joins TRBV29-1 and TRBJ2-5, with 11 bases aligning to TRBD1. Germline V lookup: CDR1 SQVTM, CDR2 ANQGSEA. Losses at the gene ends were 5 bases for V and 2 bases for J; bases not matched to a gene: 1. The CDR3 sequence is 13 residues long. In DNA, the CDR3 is TGCAGCGTTAGGGACAGGGGGCAAGAGACCCAGTACTTC. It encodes CSVRDRGQETQYF.

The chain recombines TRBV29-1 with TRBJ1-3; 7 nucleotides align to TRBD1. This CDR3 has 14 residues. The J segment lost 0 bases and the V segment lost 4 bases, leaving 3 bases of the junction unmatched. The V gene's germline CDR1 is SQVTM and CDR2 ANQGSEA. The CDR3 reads CSVGTGLSGNTIYF. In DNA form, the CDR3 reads TGCAGCGTTGGGACAGGACTCTCTGGAAACACCATATATTTT.

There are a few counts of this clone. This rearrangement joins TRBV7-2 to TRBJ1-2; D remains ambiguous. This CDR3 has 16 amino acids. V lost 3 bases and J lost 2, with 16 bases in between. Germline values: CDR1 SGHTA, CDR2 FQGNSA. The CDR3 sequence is CASSLLGPAGNYGYTF. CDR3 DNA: TGTGCCAGCAGCTTGTTAGGTCCGGCGGGCAACTATGGCTACACCTTC.

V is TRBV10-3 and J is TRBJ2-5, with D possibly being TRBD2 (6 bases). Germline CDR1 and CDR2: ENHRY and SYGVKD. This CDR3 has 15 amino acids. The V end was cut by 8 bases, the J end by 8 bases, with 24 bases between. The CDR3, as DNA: TGTGCCATCGGGCTAGCGAGAGGAGGTGTCGAAACCCAGTACTTC. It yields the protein CAIGLARGGVETQYF.

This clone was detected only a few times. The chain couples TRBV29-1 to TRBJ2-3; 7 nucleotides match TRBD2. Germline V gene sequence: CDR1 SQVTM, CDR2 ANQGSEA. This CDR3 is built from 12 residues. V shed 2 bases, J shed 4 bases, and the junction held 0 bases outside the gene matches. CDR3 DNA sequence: TGCAGCGTTGAACTAGCGGCAGATACGCAGTATTTT. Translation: CSVELAADTQYF.

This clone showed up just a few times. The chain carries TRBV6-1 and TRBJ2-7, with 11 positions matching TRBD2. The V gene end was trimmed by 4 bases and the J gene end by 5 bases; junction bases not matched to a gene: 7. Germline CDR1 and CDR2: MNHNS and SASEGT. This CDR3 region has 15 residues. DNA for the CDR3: TGTGCCAGCAGTGCAGGACTAGCGGGCCATCACGAGCAGTACTTC. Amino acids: CASSAGLAGHHEQYF.

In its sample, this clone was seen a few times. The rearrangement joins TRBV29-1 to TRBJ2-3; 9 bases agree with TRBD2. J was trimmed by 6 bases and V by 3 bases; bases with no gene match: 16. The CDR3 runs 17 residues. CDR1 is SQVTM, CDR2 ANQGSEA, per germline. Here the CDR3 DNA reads TGCAGCGTTGATGGTGAGAGCGAGGCGGGAGGGGGCGATACGCAGTATTTT. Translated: CSVDGESEAGGGDTQYF.